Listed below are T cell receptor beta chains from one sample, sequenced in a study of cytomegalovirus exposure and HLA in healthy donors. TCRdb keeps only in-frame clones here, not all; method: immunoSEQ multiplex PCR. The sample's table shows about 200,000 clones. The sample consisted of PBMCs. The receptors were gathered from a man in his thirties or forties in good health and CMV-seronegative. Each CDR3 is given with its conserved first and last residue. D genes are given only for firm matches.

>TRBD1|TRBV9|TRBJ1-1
CASSVAQGALGNTEAFF
TGCGCCAGCAGCGTAGCTCAGGGGGCCCTAGGAAACACTGAAGCTTTCTTT
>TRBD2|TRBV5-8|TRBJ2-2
CASSSGLAGDNTGELFF
TGTGCCAGCAGCTCCGGACTAGCGGGAGATAACACCGGGGAGCTGTTTTTT
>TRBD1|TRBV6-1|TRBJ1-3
CASSSRGQGNTIYF
TGTGCCAGTTCTTCCAGGGGGCAGGGAAACACCATATATTTT
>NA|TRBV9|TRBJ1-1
CASSVGVGGWNTEAFF
TGTGCCAGCAGCGTAGGGGTCGGGGGATGGAACACTGAAGCTTTCTTT
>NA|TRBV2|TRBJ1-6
CATHRNSPLHF
TGTGCCACCCACAGGAATTCACCCCTCCACTTT
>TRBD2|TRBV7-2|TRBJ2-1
CASSLALGGGYNEQFF
TGTGCCAGCAGCTTAGCGCTTGGGGGAGGGTACAATGAGCAGTTCTTC
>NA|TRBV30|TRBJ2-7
CAWSLSYEQYF
TGTGCCTGGAGTCTATCATACGAGCAGTACTTC
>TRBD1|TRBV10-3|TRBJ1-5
CAISSGTGGDRPQHF
TGTGCCATCAGTTCCGGGACAGGGGGGGATAGGCCCCAGCATTTT
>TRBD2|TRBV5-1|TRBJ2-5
CASSLSAGQETQYF
TGCGCCAGCAGCTTGTCAGCGGGGCAAGAGACCCAGTACTTC
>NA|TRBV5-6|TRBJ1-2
CASSPGLQDGYTF
TGTGCCAGCAGCCCGGGACTTCAGGACGGCTACACCTTC
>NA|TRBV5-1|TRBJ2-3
CASSSRGTGRTDTQYF
TGCGCCAGCAGCTCGAGGGGGACGGGGCGCACAGATACGCAGTATTTT
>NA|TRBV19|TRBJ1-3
CASSRSGPGNTIYF
TGTGCCAGTAGTAGGTCAGGGCCAGGAAACACCATATATTTT
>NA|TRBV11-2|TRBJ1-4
CASSIPSQGTKLFF
TGTGCCAGCAGCATACCGTCCCAGGGAACAAAACTGTTTTTT
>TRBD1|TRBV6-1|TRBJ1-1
CASSDTGVDTEAFF
TGTGCCAGCAGTGATACAGGGGTCGACACTGAAGCTTTCTTT
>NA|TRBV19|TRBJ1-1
CASSIRSPGNTEAFF
TGTGCCAGTAGTATAAGGTCTCCGGGGAACACTGAAGCTTTCTTT
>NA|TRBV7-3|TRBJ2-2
CASSLRRAEGAELFF
TGTGCCAGCAGCTTAAGACGGGCAGAAGGGGCGGAGCTGTTTTTT
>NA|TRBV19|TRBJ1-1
CASSIGGLPRTEAFF
TGTGCCAGTAGTATAGGAGGTCTACCGAGGACTGAAGCTTTCTTT
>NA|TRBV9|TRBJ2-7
CASSVGLTYEQYF
TGTGCCAGCAGCGTAGGACTAACCTACGAGCAGTACTTC
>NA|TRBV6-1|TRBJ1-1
CASSEDRVPTEAFF
TGTGCCAGCAGTGAAGACAGGGTTCCCACTGAAGCTTTCTTT
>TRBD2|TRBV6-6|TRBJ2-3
CASTLQEGRATDTQYF
TGTGCCAGCACCCTACAGGAGGGGAGGGCCACAGATACGCAGTATTTT
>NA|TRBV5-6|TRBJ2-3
CASSLARDFSDTQYF
TGTGCCAGCAGCTTGGCGAGGGACTTTTCAGATACGCAGTATTTT
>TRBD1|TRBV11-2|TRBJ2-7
CASSLPGQGAREQYF
TGTGCCAGCAGCTTGCCGGGACAGGGGGCGCGGGAGCAGTACTTC
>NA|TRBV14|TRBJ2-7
CASSHVGRLGDEQYF
TGTGCCAGCAGCCACGTTGGTCGTTTAGGGGACGAGCAGTACTTC
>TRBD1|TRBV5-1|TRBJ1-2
CASSLSDRGIFVF
TGCGCCAGCAGCTTATCTGACAGGGGTATCTTCGTCTTC
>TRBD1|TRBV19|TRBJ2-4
CASSLPWDRGKNIQYF
TGTGCCAGTAGTTTACCATGGGACAGGGGAAAAAACATTCAGTACTTC
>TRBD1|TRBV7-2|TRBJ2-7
CASSFTGTGGEASYEQYF
TGTGCCAGCAGCTTCACCGGGACAGGGGGCGAGGCGTCCTACGAGCAGTACTTC
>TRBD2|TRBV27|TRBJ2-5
CASSLNGGQETQYF
TGTGCCAGCAGTTTAAACGGGGGGCAAGAGACCCAGTACTTC
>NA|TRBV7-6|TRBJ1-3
CASSLQANSGNTIYF
TGTGCCAGCAGCTTACAGGCCAACTCTGGAAACACCATATATTTT
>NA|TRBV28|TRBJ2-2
CASSPFGRENTGELFF
TGTGCCAGCAGTCCCTTCGGCCGGGAGAACACCGGGGAGCTGTTTTTT
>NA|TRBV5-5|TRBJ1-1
CASSPPHGQYNTEAFF
TGTGCCAGCAGCCCACCACACGGACAGTACAACACTGAAGCTTTCTTT
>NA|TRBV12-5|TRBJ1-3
CASGRGSGNTIYF
TGTGCTAGTGGTCGGGGCTCTGGAAACACCATATATTTT